Listed below are T cell receptor beta chains from one sample, sequenced in a study of cytomegalovirus exposure and HLA in healthy donors. Only in-frame clones appear in the TCRdb table, and some are missing; sequencing was by immunoSEQ multiplex PCR. In the table there are tens of thousands of clones, about 79% of which are singletons. The sequenced material came from PBMCs. The receptors shown here come from a man aged 18 to 30 in good health and CMV-seropositive. CDR3s include the opening cysteine and the closing phenylalanine or tryptophan. A D gene is named only where the DNA matches it firmly. Clone size is given for some rows only: seen once, a few or many times, or a class if the clone is expanded.

TRBV29-1	TRBJ2-1	-	-	CSVGRYNEQFF	TGCAGCGTTGGGCGGTACAATGAGCAGTTCTTC
TRBV6-1	TRBJ2-3	-	TRBD2	CASPGVAGVGDTQYF	TGTGCCAGCCCGGGGGTAGCGGGAGTAGGAGATACGCAGTATTTT
TRBV6-5	TRBJ1-2	few	TRBD1	CASSPDRQGAGGYTF	TGTGCCAGCAGTCCGGACAGACAGGGGGCAGGTGGCTACACCTTC
TRBV4-1	TRBJ2-5	once	-	CASSQTGSETQYF	TGCGCCAGCAGCCAAACAGGGTCAGAGACCCAGTACTTC
TRBV2	TRBJ2-2	-	-	CASSLPTTGELFF	TGTGCCAGCAGTCTCCCTACCACCGGGGAGCTGTTTTTT
TRBV27	TRBJ2-7	-	-	CASSATSSYEQYF	TGTGCCAGCAGTGCGACTAGCTCCTACGAGCAGTACTTC
TRBV7-8	TRBJ1-2	-	-	CASSLRDYGYTF	TGTGCCAGCAGCTTGAGAGACTATGGCTACACCTTC
TRBV7-9	TRBJ2-7	-	-	CASSSPASESYEQYF	TGTGCCAGCAGCTCTCCGGCTAGCGAATCCTACGAGCAGTACTTC
TRBV4-1	TRBJ1-5	few	TRBD1	CASSQVWGQVDQPQHF	TGCGCCAGCAGCCAAGTGTGGGGACAGGTCGATCAGCCCCAGCATTTT
TRBV10-3	TRBJ1-3	-	-	CAISESGGQAGNTIYF	TGTGCCATCAGTGAGTCAGGAGGGCAAGCTGGAAACACCATATATTTT
TRBV2	TRBJ2-3	-	TRBD2	CASVGGRGREDTQYF	TGTGCCAGCGTTGGAGGGCGCGGGAGGGAAGATACGCAGTATTTT
TRBV7-8	TRBJ1-4	-	TRBD1	CASSPRRTGVEKLFF	TGTGCCAGCAGCCCTAGAAGGACAGGGGTTGAAAAACTGTTTTTT
TRBV28	TRBJ1-1	-	-	CASSRTVLSTEAFF	TGTGCCAGCAGCCGGACAGTGTTGAGCACTGAAGCTTTCTTT
TRBV9	TRBJ2-1	once	TRBD2	CASSASSGASYNEQFF	TGTGCCAGCAGCGCCTCAAGCGGGGCCTCCTACAATGAGCAGTTCTTC
TRBV9	TRBJ2-7	-	-	CASSVEPERTYEQYF	TGTGCCAGCAGCGTAGAGCCAGAGCGTACCTACGAGCAGTACTTC
TRBV29-1	TRBJ2-3	once	TRBD2	CSAPLGLAGGPDTQYF	TGCAGCGCACCCTTAGGACTAGCGGGAGGGCCAGATACGCAGTATTTT
TRBV4-1	TRBJ2-1	-	-	CASSQDKEAVPYNEQFF	TGCGCCAGCAGCCAAGATAAGGAGGCCGTTCCCTACAATGAGCAGTTCTTC
TRBV6-1	TRBJ1-1	-	TRBD1	CASIHHRGVNTEAFF	TGTGCCAGCATACACCACAGGGGGGTGAACACTGAAGCTTTCTTT
TRBV6-5	TRBJ1-2	-	-	CASSYSAGAVYGYTF	TGTGCCAGCAGTTACTCCGCAGGGGCAGTCTATGGCTACACCTTC
TRBV2	TRBJ1-1	once	-	CASTLQGLTEAFF	TGTGCCAGTACCCTACAGGGTTTGACTGAAGCTTTCTTT
TRBV14	TRBJ2-2	-	TRBD1	CASSRDRAGELFF	TGTGCCAGCAGCCGAGACAGGGCCGGGGAGCTGTTTTTT
TRBV5-4	TRBJ2-7	-	-	CASSLTASNHYEQYF	TGTGCCAGCAGCTTAACGGCTAGCAACCACTACGAGCAGTACTTC
TRBV5-1	TRBJ2-7	-	-	CASSRQVRNMNEQYF	TGCGCCAGCAGCCGACAGGTTCGAAATATGAACGAGCAGTACTTC
TRBV29-1	TRBJ2-4	-	TRBD1	CSVGGQGNIQYF	TGCAGCGTTGGAGGACAGGGGAACATTCAGTACTTC
TRBV18	TRBJ1-2	-	TRBD1	CASSPGTGSGYTF	TGTGCCAGCTCACCTGGGACAGGGAGTGGCTACACCTTC
TRBV11-2	TRBJ2-7	-	-	CASSLGLGTYEQYF	TGTGCCAGCAGCCTTGGACTGGGGACCTACGAGCAGTACTTC
TRBV5-4	TRBJ1-4	-	TRBD1	CASSLAGTGFEKLFF	TGTGCCAGCAGCTTGGCCGGGACAGGGTTTGAAAAACTGTTTTTT